This TCR beta chain was recovered during a study of CD8 T cells in Susac syndrome. CD8+ and CD4+ T cells taken from blood had their TCR beta sequenced. Healthy donors formed controls matched for age and sex. FACS was used to enrich TEMRA cells, whereas the CD8+ and CD4+ T cells were obtained by negative isolation. Germline V CDR1 and CDR2: GTSNPN, SVGIG (reference sequence). CDR3 length: 15 residues. Random hexamers served to reverse transcribe about 0.5 to 1 ug RNA. Amplification of TCR beta CDR3 used immunoSEQ multiplex PCR across 54 Vbeta and 13 Jbeta. Via MiXCR, TCRdb re-called the immunoSEQ multiplex PCR reads, giving one row per CDR3 protein. The sample shows roughly 120,000 distinct CDR3 sequences, roughly 96% of them seen only once.

This sequence was found in a human donor in good health. The rearrangement uses TRBV30 and TRBJ1-6, with D unresolved. Sequencing used CD4+ T cells from PBMCs. The CDR3 coding sequence is TGTGCGGTTATGGGCCTGAGCTCCTATAATTCACCCCTCCACTTT. This translates into CAVMGLSSYNSPLHF.